One sample yielded the 11 T cell receptor beta chains listed below, sequenced in a study of OX40 agonist ivuxolimab in advanced cancers. Here immunoSEQ multiplex PCR was the method, and the copy in TCRdb shows in-frame clones only, minus some. The sample has about 58,000 clones; roughly 87% are singletons. The specimen was CD4+ or CD8+ T cells sorted from blood, collected in a trial of the OX40 agonist ivuxolimab. The receptors were gathered from an adult with an advanced solid tumor such as melanoma, head and neck, liver or kidney cancer.

In its sample, this clone was seen once. The gene calls are TRBV7-9 and TRBJ1-2; TRBD1 might be the D (5 bases). V lost 5 bases and J 4 bases, leaving 23 bases between the germline ends. The CDR3 has 17 amino acids. The germline V gene encodes CDR1 SEHNR and CDR2 FQNEAQ (reference sequence). The CDR3 region has the DNA TGTGCCAGCAGCCTTTACGCTAATCGACAGTCCACCTATGGCTACACCTTC. This sequence encodes CASSLYANRQSTYGYTF. The entire variable domain, with the rest obtained from reference TRBV7-9 and TRBJ1-2, is as follows: DTGVSQNPRHKITKRGQNVTFRCDPISEHNRLYWYRQTLGQGPEFLTYFQNEAQLEKSRLLSDRFSAERPKGSFSTLEIQRTEQGDSAMYLCASSLYANRQSTYGYTFGSGTRLTVV.

V is TRBV11-2 and J is TRBJ1-4; D uncertain. Deletions cut 5 bases from V and 8 bases from J, with 18 bases between. Germline loops: CDR1 SGHAT, CDR2 FQNNGV. CDR3 length equals 15 residues. This CDR3 is CASSVDYYHPEKLFF. The CDR3 coding sequence is TGTGCCAGCAGCGTTGATTATTATCACCCAGAAAAACTGTTTTTT.

V gene TRBV10-3 combines with J gene TRBJ1-3, with 7 bases matching TRBD1. Looked up from germline, CDR1 is ENHRY and CDR2 is SYGVKD. The CDR3 is 15 amino acids. V trimming: 6 bases; J trimming: 0 bases; junction bases outside the gene matches: 5. The CDR3 sequence: CAIRGTALSGNTIYF. The CDR3 coding sequence is TGTGCCATCAGGGGGACAGCTCTCTCTGGAAACACCATATATTTT.

The chain combines TRBV28 with TRBJ2-3, with 8 bases aligning to TRBD2. This CDR3 comprises 17 residues. The J segment lost 2 bases and the V segment lost 2 bases, leaving 9 bases of the junction unmatched. Germline CDR1 and CDR2: MDHEN and SYDVKM. CDR3 nucleotide sequence: TGTGCCAGCAGTTTAAAATGGGCGGGAGGTCTCACAGATACGCAGTATTTT. Translation gives CASSLKWAGGLTDTQYF.

This chain uses TRBV29-1 with TRBJ2-7; tentatively, D is TRBD1 (6 bases). The germline V and J ends were trimmed by 0 bases and 3 bases, with 15 bases remaining between them. This CDR3 is built from 15 residues. Germline CDR1 reads SQVTM; CDR2 reads ANQGSEA. The CDR3 spells CSVEEPRQAHYEQYF. CDR3 DNA sequence: TGCAGCGTTGAAGAGCCGCGACAGGCACACTACGAGCAGTACTTC.

The chain has TRBV18 and TRBJ2-1, with 10 bases fitting TRBD2. The V segment lost 0 bases and the J segment 10 bases; nucleotides outside the gene matches: 9. The CDR3 consists of 16 residues. Germline V gene lookup returns CDR1 KGHSH and CDR2 LQKENI. The chain's CDR3 is CASSPPRLAGVLEQFF. CDR3 sequence (DNA): TGTGCCAGCTCACCACCGAGGCTAGCGGGAGTATTAGAGCAGTTCTTC. Filled out from reference TRBV18 and TRBJ2-1, the complete variable domain reads NAGVMQNPRHLVRRRGQEARLRCSPMKGHSHVYWYRQLPEEGLKFMVYLQKENIIDESGMPKERFSAEFPKEGPSILRIQQVVRGDSAAYFCASSPPRLAGVLEQFFGPGTRLTVL.

This chain uses TRBV5-5 with TRBJ2-3; 7 positions agree with TRBD1. The CDR3 sequence is 18 residues long. V gave up 0 bases and J gave up 6 bases; unmatched junction bases: 16. Germline V CDR1 and CDR2: SGHKS, YYEKEE (reference sequence). CDR3 sequence reads: CASSLVRGRQPGSDTQYF. The CDR3 DNA is TGTGCCAGCAGCTTGGTTAGGGGGCGACAACCCGGATCGGATACGCAGTATTTT.

The gene calls are TRBV5-5 and TRBJ2-5; D gene unclear. Trimming took 0 bases from V and 3 from J, leaving 9 bases between them. CDR1 and CDR2 (germline): SGHKS, YYEKEE (reference sequence). This CDR3 has 14 residues. The CDR3 sequence: CASSLGLGKETQYF. CDR3 nucleotide sequence: TGTGCCAGCAGCTTGGGGTTGGGTAAAGAGACCCAGTACTTC.

In DNA, the CDR3 is TGTGCCACCAGCAGAAGAGACAGGGCAGATACGCAGTATTTT. Protein: CATSRRDRADTQYF. V is TRBV15 and J is TRBJ2-3; the match to TRBD1 covers 7 bases. The V segment lost 2 bases and the J segment 4 bases; nucleotides outside the gene matches: 3. CDR3 length: 14 amino acids. Germline V gene lookup returns CDR1 LNHNV and CDR2 YYDKDF (reference sequence).

This clone was detected only once. Here the CDR3 reads CASSARQGGNEQFF. The CDR3, as DNA: TGTGCCAGTAGTGCCAGACAGGGAGGTAATGAGCAGTTCTTC. The V and J genes are TRBV19 and TRBJ2-1; TRBD1 is a possible D gene (7 bases). V shed 5 bases and J shed 7 bases, with 15 bases lying between them. Germline lookup yields CDR1 LNHDA and CDR2 SQIVND (reference sequence). The CDR3 consists of 14 residues.

J is TRBJ2-2 and V is TRBV7-3; TRBD2 matches at 7 bases. V lost 2 bases to trimming and J lost 7 bases; unmatched junction nucleotides: 4. The CDR3 spans 14 residues. The germline CDR1 and CDR2 sequences are SGHTA and FQGTGA. The CDR3 nucleotides read TGTGCCAGCAGCTTAGGCGGGAGTGGCGGGGAGCTGTTTTTT. It encodes CASSLGGSGGELFF.